What follows describes a single TCR beta chain. Antigen unknown. This sample was included in a study of T cell responses to AZD1222 COVID-19 vaccine. Points from the study as a whole: Nearly half of spike-specific TCRs reportedly go after variant regions that carry no mutations. Mapped onto spike, vaccine-associated CD4 TCRs spanned it and were dominant at 160-218 and 743-854. The study found Spike-specific TCR breadth and depth rose after two AZD1222 doses. Most donors were white British and more were female, and clonal diversity was possibly underestimated.

Only in-frame clones appear in the TCRdb table, and some are missing; sequencing was by immunoSEQ multiplex PCR. There are about 110,000 clones in the sample; roughly 90% occur only once, and 2% to 3% lies in the top ten. The CDR3 is 13 amino acids. The ends were cut back, 7 bases at V and 4 bases at J, with 10 bases in the middle. Germline V gene lookup returns CDR1 KGHDR and CDR2 SFDVKD. V and J are TRBV24-1 and TRBJ2-1, with D tentatively TRBD2 (5 bases). The sequence came from an adult in good health. Here the sequenced sample was peripheral blood, taken on day 0 of AZD1222 vaccination. CDR3 region: CATSRTEYNEQFF. The CDR3 DNA follows: TGTGCCACCAGCCGGACTGAGTACAATGAGCAGTTCTTC.